This passage covers 11 T cell receptor beta chains from one sample sequenced in a study of metastatic and nonmetastatic thyroid tumors. Each patient went into thyroid surgery without having received any treatment. TCRdb re-called the PCR reads through MiXCR. The table lists about 33,000 clones, 9.5% to 14% of them singletons, with about a sixth in the top ten. Source material: blood. The receptor set was obtained from a female donor with papillary thyroid cancer or a benign thyroid nodule (not recorded which). Some clones in this sample may be carry-over from other donors' samples.

Comments on this clone: The same CDR3 is also encoded by other DNA sequences in this sample. This rearrangement joins TRBV20-1 to TRBJ1-2, with a possible D match to TRBD1 (5 bases). The CDR3 length is 15 residues. The germline V gene has CDR1 DFQATT and CDR2 SNEGSKA (reference sequence). The ends were cut back, 1 base at V and 8 bases at J, with 20 bases in the middle. The CDR3 nucleotides read TGCAGTGCTAGAGGGGGCCGGGGAGGTAGGGGCGGCTACACCTTC. It codes for CSARGGRGGRGGYTF.

As regards this clone: The junction differs from germline at one of its ends, possibly a read error. This chain links TRBV25-1 with TRBJ2-7; 8 nucleotides line up with TRBD2. The V gene's germline CDR1 is MGHDK and CDR2 SYGVNS. The CDR3 spans 17 residues. This CDR3 reads CANSESGGGTRFYEQYF. In nucleotides, the CDR3 is TGTGCCAACAGTGAGTCGGGAGGGGGGACAAGATTCTACGAGCAGTACTTC.

This clone was counted only a few times. The rearrangement joins TRBV28 to TRBJ2-5; 14 bases line up with TRBD2. Germline V CDR1 and CDR2: MDHEN, SYDVKM. Trimming at V came to 6 bases and at J to 5 bases, leaving 8 bases not matched to a gene. The CDR3 contains 16 residues. In DNA, the CDR3 is TGTGCCAGCAGCTTGACTAGCGGGAGGGCGCGGGAGACCCAGTACTTC. This encodes CASSLTSGRARETQYF.

This clone was seen many times. The chain couples TRBV5-8 to TRBJ2-7; no clear D. Germline assignment: CDR1 SGHTS and CDR2 YDEGEE. V shed 4 bases and J shed 3 bases, with 8 bases lying between them. This CDR3 contains 12 residues. CDR3 nucleotides: TGTGCCAGCAGCCTGGCCGACTACGAGCAGTACTTC. Protein sequence: CASSLADYEQYF. Using reference TRBV5-8 and TRBJ2-7 for the parts outside the CDR3, the full variable domain is EAGVTQSPTHLIKTRGQQATLRCSPISGHTSVYWYQQALGLGLQFLLWYDEGEERNRGNFPPRFSGRQFPNYSSELNVNALELEDSALYLCASSLADYEQYFGPGTRLTVT.

This clone has a count of ten or more. This chain connects TRBV4-1 to TRBJ2-5; D is ambiguous. V lost 5 bases to trimming and J lost 2 bases, with 12 bases between them. This CDR3 spans 14 amino acids. CDR1 and CDR2 from the germline V gene are MGHRA and YSYEKL. CDR3 in DNA: TGCGCCAGCAGCTCAAGCCACCTTCAAGAGACCCAGTACTTC. Its protein is CASSSSHLQETQYF.

This clone is deemed medium-sized. The chain uses TRBV6-1 and TRBJ1-3; 9 bases line up with TRBD1. V lost 3 bases to trimming and J lost 0 bases; unmatched junction nucleotides: 6. The CDR3 spans 17 residues. Germline CDR1 MNHNS, CDR2 SASEGT. The CDR3 spells CASSEGQGTVSGNTIYF. The CDR3 bases are TGTGCCAGCAGTGAGGGACAGGGCACAGTCTCTGGAAACACCATATATTTT.

In this sample, this clone turned up many times. This chain connects TRBV12-3 or TRBV12-4 to TRBJ1-2; 8 bases match TRBD1. J gave up 4 bases and V 7 bases, and 11 bases lay outside the gene matches. CDR3 size: 15 residues. As DNA, the CDR3 is TGTGCCAGCACAACCGGCCAGGGGGCGGTCTATGGCTACACCTTC. Translating it yields CASTTGQGAVYGYTF.

This clone was seen ten or more times. The CDR3 sequence: CATSRSAGAPNEQFF. The CDR3 coding sequence is TGTGCCACCAGCAGATCCGCGGGAGCTCCCAATGAGCAGTTCTTC. This chain joins TRBV15 and TRBJ2-1, with 7 bases lining up with TRBD2. The CDR3 consists of 15 residues. V was clipped by 2 bases and J by 6 bases; unmatched bases: 7. Germline CDR1 LNHNV, CDR2 YYDKDF (reference sequence).

This clone was counted between two and nine times. The J gene is TRBJ2-2, the V gene TRBV6-2 or TRBV6-3; 7 nucleotides match TRBD1. CDR1 and CDR2 (germline): MNHEY, SVGEGT. Losses at the gene ends were 5 bases for V and 1 base for J; bases not matched to a gene: 7. This CDR3 spans 16 amino acids. The CDR3 is CASSARGGRNTGELFF. Written as DNA, the CDR3 is TGTGCCAGCAGTGCCCGAGGGGGCCGGAACACCGGGGAGCTGTTTTTT.

This clone was detected many times. The chain links TRBV7-9 to TRBJ1-1; D ambiguous. Germline CDR1 and CDR2: SEHNR and FQNEAQ (reference sequence). CDR3 length equals 11 residues. Trimming left V 8 bases short and J 5 bases short, with 9 bases between. CDR3 residues: CASVGWTEAFF. In DNA, the CDR3 is TGTGCCAGCGTCGGTTGGACTGAAGCTTTCTTT. Using reference TRBV7-9 and TRBJ1-1 for the parts outside the CDR3, the full variable domain is DTGVSQNPRHKITKRGQNVTFRCDPISEHNRLYWYRQTLGQGPEFLTYFQNEAQLEKSRLLSDRFSAERPKGSFSTLEIQRTEQGDSAMYLCASVGWTEAFFGQGTRLTVV.

In its sample, this clone was seen many times. The rearrangement uses TRBV19 and TRBJ2-5; tentatively, D is TRBD1 (6 bases). The CDR3 contains 13 residues. Per germline, CDR1 LNHDA and CDR2 SQIVND (reference sequence). Trimming stripped 4 bases from V and 5 bases from J, with 11 bases between. As DNA, the CDR3 is TGTGCCAGTAGTAAACAGGGCTCGGAGACCCAGTACTTC. Its protein is CASSKQGSETQYF.